The present entry profiles one TCR beta chain with its context. In the source study's methods: The authors estimated nucleated cell counts from reference gene primer amplification. Some clones are missing from TCRdb's copy, which holds only in-frame ones; the method was immunoSEQ multiplex PCR. V and J calls and clone size are as listed in that table; D and trimming were resolved from the DNA. This sample has roughly 340,000 clones, with 80% to 90% found just once. Germline CDR1 is LNHDA and CDR2 is SQIVND (reference sequence). This CDR3 comprises 17 residues. The V gene end was trimmed by 1 base and the J gene end by 2 bases; junction bases not matched to a gene: 4. These data belong to a study of blood T cell repertoires in COVID-19. Study details: In each case, the material was cDNA or gDNA derived from T cells, B-cell-depleted T cells, or PBMCs.

The sequenced sample consisted of peripheral blood. The clonotype originates from a woman in her twenties or thirties with COVID-19, enrolled during active disease. This chain joins TRBV19 and TRBJ1-5; 11 bases map to TRBD1. The chain's CDR3 is CASSIVPGQGGNQPQHF. In DNA, the CDR3 is TGTGCCAGTAGTATAGTCCCGGGACAGGGGGGCAATCAGCCCCAGCATTTT.